This T cell receptor (beta chain) was identified in a study of T cells after yellow fever vaccination. V lost 5 bases and J 0 bases, leaving 11 bases between the germline ends. The CDR3 spans 15 residues. From germline, CDR1 is SGHRS and CDR2 YFSETQ. Using its own MiXCR run on the 5' RACE reads, TCRdb lists one record per CDR3 protein. Of around 310,000 distinct CDR3 sequences listed, 3.5% to 5% are singletons. This chain joins TRBV5-1 and TRBJ2-2, with D perhaps TRBD1 (6 bases). The sample here was PBMCs, taken 15 days after the yellow fever booster vaccination. This receptor was identified in a man younger than 35 who received the YFV17D yellow fever vaccine. The CDR3: CASSKDSPNTGELFF. Here the CDR3 DNA reads TGCGCCAGCAGTAAGGACAGTCCGAACACCGGGGAGCTGTTTTTT.